This TCR beta chain was observed in a study of blood T cell repertoires in COVID-19. The CDR3 is 15 residues long. Deletions cut 0 bases from V and 6 bases from J, with 10 bases between. Germline CDR1 and CDR2: SGHRS and YFSETQ. The table came from immunoSEQ multiplex PCR; TCRdb's copy has only in-frame clones and leaves some out. The sample has around 340,000 clones, about 92% seen once. The material sequenced was peripheral blood. This receptor was obtained from a woman aged 55-70 years with COVID-19, enrolled during active disease. The chain couples TRBV5-1 to TRBJ1-6; tentative D call: TRBD1 (5 bases). The CDR3 reads CASSLEGVRNSPLHF. CDR3 in DNA: TGCGCCAGCAGCTTGGAAGGGGTACGTAATTCACCCCTCCACTTT.